This T cell receptor (beta chain) was sequenced for a study of OX40 agonist ivuxolimab in advanced cancers. Whole-study results and caveats: Mean expanded clone counts were higher in CD8+ than CD4+ T cells.

The germline V gene has CDR1 SGHTA and CDR2 FQGNSA. The CDR3 covers 15 residues. Trimming pared 1 base from V and 8 bases from J, leaving 14 bases between. For this clone: Its specificity is not known.

TCRdb's table, derived via immunoSEQ multiplex PCR, lists solely in-frame clones and lacks some. The sample gives about 73,000 clones, 85% of which show up once; under 0.75% is in the top ten. The starting material was CD4+ or CD8+ T cells sorted from blood, obtained in a trial of the OX40 agonist ivuxolimab. The sequence was obtained from an adult with an advanced solid tumor such as melanoma, head and neck, liver or kidney cancer. The chain combines TRBV7-2 with TRBJ1-4; maybe TRBD1 (6 bases). CDR3 region: CASSLGGRGGEKLFF. As DNA, the CDR3 is TGTGCCAGCAGCTTAGGGGGCAGGGGTGGGGAAAAACTGTTTTTT.